This TCR beta chain comes out of a study of cytomegalovirus exposure and HLA in healthy donors. Per the germline V gene, CDR1 is SEHNR and CDR2 is FQNEAQ (reference sequence). Trimming removed 5 bases at V and 3 bases at J, with 19 bases between. The CDR3 has 16 residues. PCR involved 60 Vbeta and 13 Jbeta primers. The data were produced by immunoSEQ multiplex PCR, yet TCRdb's version contains in-frame clones alone and is incomplete. The sample lists 130,000 to 150,000 clones; 73% were seen once. The chain is built from TRBV7-9 and TRBJ1-2; TRBD1 might be the D (5 bases). Specimen: PBMCs. This TCR came from a woman aged 18-30 years in good health and CMV-seronegative. CDR3 coding DNA: TGTGCCAGCAGCCAGGGTCCCAGGGATTCGCACTATGGCTACACCTTC. Amino acids: CASSQGPRDSHYGYTF.